The rows below give T cell receptor beta chains drawn from one sample of a study of CD8+CD57+ T cells in acquired aplastic anemia. TCRdb re-called the reads through MiXCR, storing one row per CDR3 protein. The data show some 290,000 distinct CDR3 sequences, 55% to 60% seen once. Sequencing was carried out using sorted CD4+, CD8+, or CD8+CD57+ T cells (not recorded which) from PBMCs. Source of these receptors: a human donor with severe aplastic anemia or a healthy control (not recorded which). Each CDR3 is given with its conserved first and last residue. D genes are given only for firm matches. Expanded clones are given a class, and other clones once, few, many or no size at all.

TRBV10-2,TRBD2,TRBJ2-7,few,CASSSSGYEQYF,TGCGCCAGCAGTTCTAGCGGCTACGAGCAGTACTTC
TRBV5-1,TRBD2,TRBJ2-2,many,CASSYRRTSGENTGELFF,TGCGCCAGCAGCTACCGACGGACTAGCGGGGAAAACACCGGGGAGCTGTTTTTT
TRBV5-6,-,TRBJ1-6,-,CASSLVGGADSPLHF,TGTGCCAGCAGCTTGGTTGGGGGGGCAGATTCACCCCTCCACTTT
TRBV3-1,-,TRBJ1-2,many,CASSQDGGYGYTF,TGTGCCAGCAGCCAAGATGGGGGCTATGGCTACACCTTC
TRBV6-5,TRBD1,TRBJ1-1,many,CASRGAGGSEAFF,TGTGCCAGCAGAGGAGCAGGGGGCTCTGAAGCTTTCTTT
TRBV2,TRBD1,TRBJ2-7,-,CASRLGTGYDEQYF,TGTGCCAGCCGCCTCGGGACAGGGTACGACGAGCAGTACTTC
TRBV5-6,-,TRBJ1-5,many,CASSPGGGRTQPQHF,TGTGCCAGCAGCCCGGGGGGGGGCAGGACACAGCCCCAGCATTTT
TRBV20-1,TRBD1,TRBJ2-1,-,CSAPGQKYNEQFF,TGCAGTGCTCCGGGACAGAAATACAATGAGCAGTTCTTC
TRBV25-1,-,TRBJ2-7,-,CASSESGVQYF,TGTGCCAGCAGTGAGTCCGGGGTGCAGTACTTC
TRBV29-1,-,TRBJ2-7,once,CSAGEVRPYEQYF,TGCAGTGCTGGCGAGGTCCGCCCCTACGAGCAGTACTTC
TRBV27,TRBD2,TRBJ2-1,few,CASSLQSGGLNEQFF,TGTGCCAGCAGTTTACAATCGGGGGGGCTTAATGAGCAGTTCTTC
TRBV1,-,TRBJ1-2,-,CSASSYNGQGARNYGYTF,TGTTCTGCCAGCAGTTACAACGGACAGGGGGCGCGGAACTATGGCTACACCTTC
TRBV14,TRBD1,TRBJ1-1,many,CASSQDSYRGPLNTEAFF,TGTGCCAGCAGCCAAGATAGTTACAGGGGACCGCTGAACACTGAAGCTTTCTTT
TRBV19,-,TRBJ1-6,-,CASTDGYSYSPLHF,TGTGCCAGTACCGATGGGTACAGCTATTCACCCCTCCACTTT
TRBV7-3,-,TRBJ2-3,-,CASSLGLTPSTDTQYF,TGTGCCAGCAGCTTAGGTTTAACACCTAGCACAGATACGCAGTATTTT
TRBV7-2,-,TRBJ2-5,-,CASSLVAPETQYF,TGTGCCAGCAGCTTAGTAGCTCCAGAGACCCAGTACTTC
TRBV29-1,TRBD1,TRBJ1-5,once,CSVGQGGANQPQHF,TGCAGCGTAGGACAGGGTGGGGCCAATCAGCCCCAGCATTTT
TRBV24-1,-,TRBJ2-1,-,CACDDRSYNEQFF,TGTGCCTGCGATGATAGGTCCTACAATGAGCAGTTCTTC
TRBV2,-,TRBJ1-2,many,CASIPGGHGYTF,TGTGCCAGCATCCCCGGGGGGCATGGCTACACCTTC
TRBV5-1,TRBD2,TRBJ2-3,-,CASSLATSGGAEDTRYF,TGCGCCAGCAGCTTGGCCACTAGCGGGGGCGCCGAAGATACGCGGTATTTT
TRBV12-3/TRBV12-4,-,TRBJ2-7,many,CASGPGTYEQYF,TGTGCCAGCGGACCGGGGACCTACGAGCAGTACTTC
TRBV7-2,TRBD1,TRBJ2-7,few,CASSPKGQVYEQYF,TGTGCCAGCAGCCCTAAAGGACAGGTCTACGAGCAGTACTTC
TRBV7-2,-,TRBJ1-1,many,CASSLDLLNTEAFF,TGTGCCAGCAGCTTAGACCTATTGAACACTGAAGCTTTCTTT
TRBV29-1,-,TRBJ2-3,-,CSVEGGQSTDTQYF,TGCAGCGTTGAGGGCGGGCAGTCCACAGATACGCAGTATTTT
TRBV10-3,-,TRBJ2-3,once,CAGDRARVRSGTDTQYF,TGTGCCGGCGATAGGGCCAGGGTGCGCTCAGGCACAGATACGCAGTATTTT
TRBV9,-,TRBJ2-7,few,CASSVGYEQYF,TGTGCCAGCAGCGTCGGATACGAGCAGTACTTC
TRBV20-1,-,TRBJ2-3,few,CSARGRNLGTWTQYF,TGCAGTGCTAGAGGACGGAACTTGGGGACATGGACGCAGTATTTT
TRBV13,-,TRBJ1-6,-,CASSFGRTNSPLHF,TGTGCCAGCAGCTTCGGGAGAACCAATTCACCCCTCCACTTT
TRBV5-1,TRBD1,TRBJ2-7,-,CASSLYPLWTGESYEQYF,TGCGCCAGCAGCTTATATCCCCTCTGGACAGGGGAGTCCTACGAGCAGTACTTC
TRBV7-2,-,TRBJ1-5,-,CASSSRTSGNQPQHF,TGTGCCAGCAGCTCAAGGACTAGCGGGAATCAGCCCCAGCATTTT
TRBV9,TRBD1,TRBJ1-5,-,CASSAHSGTGGQPQHF,TGTGCCAGCAGCGCCCACTCCGGGACAGGGGGTCAGCCCCAGCATTTT
TRBV10-3,TRBD1,TRBJ1-2,-,CAISFHRGGGYTF,TGTGCCATCAGCTTCCACAGGGGGGGCGGCTACACCTTC
TRBV10-3,-,TRBJ1-1,many,CAISDWPMNTEAFF,TGTGCCATCAGTGATTGGCCGATGAACACTGAAGCTTTCTTT
TRBV29-1,TRBD2,TRBJ2-1,once,CSVEVLAGGHLFF,TGCAGCGTTGAAGTCCTAGCGGGGGGCCATCTGTTCTTC
TRBV7-4,TRBD2,TRBJ2-5,-,CASSSVTTSGGAKETQYF,TGTGCCAGCAGCTCCGTCACCACTAGCGGGGGAGCCAAAGAGACCCAGTACTTC
TRBV19,-,TRBJ1-3,-,CASGGLYAEAFFGQGTIYF,-
TRBV7-8,-,TRBJ2-3,-,CASSPSRTDTQYF,TGTGCCAGCAGCCCCTCCAGGACAGATACGCAGTATTTT
TRBV7-3,TRBD1,TRBJ2-3,once,CASSERGQGASDTQYF,TGTGCCAGCAGCGAGCGAGGACAGGGGGCATCAGATACGCAGTATTTT
TRBV28,TRBD1,TRBJ2-7,many,CASSRPGTGAGYF,TGTGCCAGCAGTCGTCCCGGGACAGGGGCCGGGTACTTC
TRBV7-3,-,TRBJ2-7,-,CASSSGLGTGELYF,TGTGCCAGCAGCTCTGGACTGGGCACCGGGGAGCTGTACTTC
TRBV7-2,-,TRBJ2-7,few,CASSFTTIYEQYF,TGTGCCAGCAGCTTCACGACGATCTACGAGCAGTACTTC
TRBV9,TRBD1,TRBJ2-7,-,CASSTRQGANEQYF,TGTGCCAGCAGCACCCGCCAGGGGGCAAACGAGCAGTACTTC
TRBV10-1,TRBD2,TRBJ2-7,-,CASSAGVLSYEQYF,TGTGCCAGCAGTGCGGGAGTTCTTTCCTACGAGCAGTACTTC
TRBV24-1,-,TRBJ1-5,-,CATWGGDSNQPQHF,TGTGCCACCTGGGGAGGGGATAGCAATCAGCCCCAGCATTTT
TRBV7-8,-,TRBJ1-5,-,CASSLLGTGNQPQHF,TGTGCCAGCAGCTTATTGGGTACGGGCAATCAGCCCCAGCATTTT
TRBV24-1,-,TRBJ1-5,few,CATSPRDINQPQHF,TGTGCCACCAGTCCGCGGGACATTAATCAGCCCCAGCATTTT
TRBV2,-,TRBJ1-5,-,CASSVTTSSNQPQHF,TGTGCCAGCTCGGTGACAACCTCCAGCAATCAGCCCCAGCATTTT
TRBV7-2,-,TRBJ2-7,-,CASSPGFPVEQYF,TGTGCCAGCAGCCCCGGGTTCCCCGTGGAGCAGTACTTC
TRBV5-1,TRBD1,TRBJ2-1,-,CASSFGTANQQFF,TGCGCCAGCAGCTTCGGGACAGCTAATCAGCAGTTCTTC
TRBV24-1,-,TRBJ2-2,-,CATSDLSDTGELFF,TGTGCCACCAGTGATTTGAGTGACACCGGGGAGCTGTTTTTT
TRBV11-2,-,TRBJ1-1,-,CASSPGVTAEAFF,TGTGCCAGCAGTCCGGGCGTGACGGCTGAAGCTTTCTTT
TRBV7-9,-,TRBJ1-4,-,CASSLIPTNAEKLFF,TGTGCCAGCAGCTTAATACCTACCAACGCAGAAAAACTGTTTTTT
TRBV12-3/TRBV12-4,TRBD2,TRBJ2-1,-,CASSPAPGGPSYNEQFF,TGTGCCAGCAGTCCAGCCCCGGGGGGGCCTTCCTACAATGAGCAGTTCTTC
TRBV24-1,-,TRBJ2-3,few,CATSATATDTQYF,TGTGCCACCAGTGCTACGGCAACAGATACGCAGTATTTT
TRBV20-1,-,TRBJ2-3,-,CSANLATGTDTQYF,TGCAGTGCCAATCTAGCGACAGGGACAGATACGCAGTATTTT